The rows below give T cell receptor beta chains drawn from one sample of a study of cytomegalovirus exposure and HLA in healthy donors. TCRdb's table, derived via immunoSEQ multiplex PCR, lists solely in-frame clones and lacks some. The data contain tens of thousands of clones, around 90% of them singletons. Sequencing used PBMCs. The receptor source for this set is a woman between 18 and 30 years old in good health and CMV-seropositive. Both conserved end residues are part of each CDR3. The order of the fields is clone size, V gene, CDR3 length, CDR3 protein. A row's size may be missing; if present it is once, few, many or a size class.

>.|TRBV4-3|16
CASSQELQGAFYEQYF
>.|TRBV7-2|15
CASSSVAGGQETQYF
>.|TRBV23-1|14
CASRLTGSYNEQFF
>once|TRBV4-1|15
CASSRTLAVYDEQFF
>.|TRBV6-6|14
CASRFPGDQRGYTF
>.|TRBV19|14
CASSGQISNQPQHF
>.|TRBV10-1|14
CASSVGGRRTEAFF
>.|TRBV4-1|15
CASSQKTATNEKLFF
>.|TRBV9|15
CASSVEGTGPYEQYF
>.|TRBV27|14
CARWGLGENTEAFF
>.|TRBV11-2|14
CASSLDAGSYEQYF
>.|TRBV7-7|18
CASSLGGLSSEFVYEQYF
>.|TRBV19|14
CASSIARGLYEQYF
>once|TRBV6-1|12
CASAGYSYEQYF
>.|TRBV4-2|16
CASSQDSGTGDEKLFF
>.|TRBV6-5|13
CASKTSGRYEQYF
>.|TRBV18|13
CASSPAVNYEQYF
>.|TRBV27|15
CASSFRLAGKETQYF
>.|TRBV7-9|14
CASSLVQGGTEAFF
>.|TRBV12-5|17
CASGLGNRGRDTGELFF
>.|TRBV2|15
CASRLAGGYYNEQFF
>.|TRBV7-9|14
CASSSRDRVYEQYF
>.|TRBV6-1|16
CASSEIAGGPQETQYF
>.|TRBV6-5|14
CASSYSGDQGEQYF
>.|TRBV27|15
CASSLYGGSNQPQHF
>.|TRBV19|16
CASSPRGRGGRNEQFF
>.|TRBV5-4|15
CASSLPTGKNTEAFF
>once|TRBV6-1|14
CASTRTGEIHEQYF
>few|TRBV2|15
CASSLSLNSNQPQHF
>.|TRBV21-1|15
CASSERQGGTDTQYF
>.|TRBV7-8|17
CASSLVVGTGSYNEQFF
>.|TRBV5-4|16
CASSTARQDWEETQYF
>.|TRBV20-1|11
CSARGSGEAFF
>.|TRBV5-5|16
CASSFREAGVNNEQFF
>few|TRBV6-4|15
CASSDGWEGKGEQFF
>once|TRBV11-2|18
CASSPGLAGDFSYNEQFF
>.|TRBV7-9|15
CASSPTTANTGELFF
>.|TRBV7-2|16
CASSRPGGSSYNEQFF
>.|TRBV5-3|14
CARGSRTGFYGYTF
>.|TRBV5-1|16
CASSPGLYQSSYEQYF
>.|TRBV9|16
CASSVDQRSSYNEQFF
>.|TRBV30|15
CAWIPRGGAVGTQYF
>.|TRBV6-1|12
CASSKSGYGYTF
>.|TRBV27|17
CASSVGTGPVSNQPQHF
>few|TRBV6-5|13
CASRPAGNYGYTF
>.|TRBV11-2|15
CASSLGDRVPGELFF
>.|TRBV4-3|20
CASSPFPGVPTLATNEKLFF
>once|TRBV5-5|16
CASSLHTLNRELEQYF
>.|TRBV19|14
CASSPLLTGNEQFF
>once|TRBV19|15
CASSLTGGGNQPQHF
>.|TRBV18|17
CASSPLEAGQGHNEQFF
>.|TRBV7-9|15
CASSLGTGGTYEQYF
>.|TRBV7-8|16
CASSLTPGQGTYEQYF
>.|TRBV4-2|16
CASSPNHRNLNTEAFF
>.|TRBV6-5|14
CASSRQGFTDTQYF